This entry concerns a single T cell receptor beta chain. These data come from a study of blood T cell repertoires in COVID-19. Trimming took off 4 bases at V and 5 bases at J, with 14 bases between the two ends. Germline assignment: CDR1 MDHEN and CDR2 SYDVKM. The CDR3 length is 14 residues. Assay: immunoSEQ multiplex PCR; the TCRdb copy retains only in-frame clones and omits some. The data hold 250,000 or so clones, with around nine tenths observed a single time. Input material: peripheral blood. The genes are TRBV28 and TRBJ1-1; a possible D gene is TRBD1 (6 bases). This TCR was sampled from a woman in her sixties with COVID-19, enrolled during active disease. The CDR3 spells CASSYRGGGTEAFF. CDR3 DNA sequence: TGTGCCAGCAGTTATAGGGGAGGGGGGACTGAAGCTTTCTTT.